One sample yielded the 10 T cell receptor beta chains listed below, sequenced in a study of blood T cell repertoires in COVID-19 (dated by TCRdb to the early 2020s). The receptor library was made with the immunoSEQ multiplex PCR assay. Here the immuneACCESS table is served through TCRdb, limited to in-frame sequences with V and J called. Missing clones are a known gap in these copies; in checked studies unresolved V genes cover under half, and the rest lacks a known reason. Counted in this sample were 300,000 to 450,000 clones; 80% to 90% of them appeared once. Clones ranked in the top ten supply around 1% of the sample. Sample: PBMCs or T cells enriched from blood (not recorded which). The receptors come from a man aged 18 to 29 who had recovered from COVID-19.

The chain is built from TRBV3-1 (or the pseudogene TRBV3-2) and TRBJ2-1; 11 nucleotides match TRBD2. This CDR3 spans 16 amino acids. Trimming removed 3 bases from V and 2 bases from J; junction bases left unmatched: 3. Germline values: CDR1 LGHDT, CDR2 YNNKEL (reference sequence). CDR3 sequence (DNA): TGTGCCAGCAGCCACCTTAGCGGGAGGGCCTACAATGAGCAGTTCTTC. Protein sequence: CASSHLSGRAYNEQFF.

The rearrangement joins TRBV27 to TRBJ1-1, with D possibly matching TRBD1 (5 bases). V gave up 3 bases and J gave up 1 base, with 9 bases separating them. Looked up from germline, CDR1 is MNHEY and CDR2 is SMNVEV (reference sequence). CDR3 length: 14 amino acids. The CDR3 loop is CASSLRGGNTEAFF. DNA of the CDR3: TGTGCCAGCAGTTTGAGGGGAGGGAACACTGAAGCTTTCTTT.

The rearrangement uses TRBV2 and TRBJ1-2; D is possibly TRBD1 (5 bases). Trimming shortened V by 5 bases and J by 4 bases, and 11 bases separated the two germline ends. This CDR3 contains 13 residues. Germline lookup yields CDR1 SNHLY and CDR2 FYNNEI. The CDR3 loop reads CASSPDMTYGYTF. The CDR3 DNA reads as TGTGCCAGCAGTCCGGACATGACCTATGGCTACACCTTC.

The rearrangement uses TRBV7-9 and TRBJ1-6, with 7 bases matching TRBD1. The CDR3 runs to 18 residues. J lost 11 bases, V lost 2 bases, and 18 bases had no gene match. Germline CDR1 SEHNR, CDR2 FQNEAQ (reference sequence). The CDR3 coding sequence is TGTGCCAGCAGCTTAACAAACTTCAGGGGGTCCCAAGGGGCACCCCTCCACTTT. It encodes CASSLTNFRGSQGAPLHF.

This chain connects TRBV19 to TRBJ2-2, with D possibly being TRBD2 (6 bases). This CDR3 comprises 14 residues. Trimming removed 6 bases at V and 6 bases at J, with 14 bases between. In germline, CDR1 is LNHDA, CDR2 SQIVND (reference sequence). CDR3: CASSPRRGSGELFF. In DNA form, the CDR3 reads TGTGCCAGTAGCCCCCGGCGGGGATCCGGGGAGCTGTTTTTT.

This clone was counted a single time. The genes are TRBV6-6 and TRBJ1-2; D perhaps matches TRBD1 (6 bases). This CDR3 comprises 17 residues. The V gene lost 5 bases and the J gene lost 4 bases, with 23 bases spanning the gap. Looked up from germline, CDR1 is MNHNY and CDR2 is SVGAGI (reference sequence). This CDR3 reads CASSLTDSSIYFYGYTF. DNA for the CDR3: TGTGCCAGCAGTCTTACGGACAGCTCGATTTACTTCTATGGCTACACCTTC.

This clone is a singleton in its sample. The chain recombines TRBV6-2 or TRBV6-3 with TRBJ2-7, with TRBD2 matching 14 bases. Per the germline V gene, CDR1 is MNHEY and CDR2 is SVGEGT. The CDR3 runs to 16 residues. The V gene end was trimmed by 4 bases and the J gene end by 3 bases; junction bases not matched to a gene: 5. The CDR3 DNA reads as TGTGCCAGCAGTTTCCCGGGGACTAGCGGGAGCTACGAGCAGTACTTC. Encoded protein: CASSFPGTSGSYEQYF.

This chain joins TRBV5-1 and TRBJ1-4; tentative D call: TRBD1 (5 bases). The CDR3 consists of 15 residues. CDR1 is SGHRS, CDR2 YFSETQ, per germline. V gave up 0 bases and J gave up 7 bases, with 13 bases separating them. CDR3 bases: TGCGCCAGCAGCTTGGTCAGGGAAAAGGGTGAAAAACTGTTTTTT. Amino acids: CASSLVREKGEKLFF.

The chain joins TRBV3-1 (or the pseudogene TRBV3-2) to TRBJ2-7, with TRBD2 identical over 11 bases. The CDR3 totals 16 residues. Germline lookup yields CDR1 LGHDT and CDR2 YNNKEL (reference sequence). The V and J ends lost 3 bases and 1 base, in that order; junction bases with no gene match: 5. CDR3: CASSQAGTSGSYEQYF. In DNA, the CDR3 is TGTGCCAGCAGCCAGGCGGGGACTAGCGGTTCCTACGAGCAGTACTTC.

V is TRBV5-1 and J is TRBJ2-5; no reliable D call. This CDR3 has 13 residues. The germline gives CDR1 SGHRS, CDR2 YFSETQ. The germline V and J ends were trimmed by 0 bases and 4 bases, with 7 bases remaining between them. In nucleotides, the CDR3 is TGCGCCAGCAGCTTGGTCTTGCGAGAGACCCAGTACTTC. This translates into CASSLVLRETQYF.